The source of this T cell receptor (beta chain) is a study of cytomegalovirus exposure and HLA in healthy donors. Study-wide results and limits: Previously analyzed data showed that most TCR beta V segments were productive at a frequency of about 90% or about 30%. Accurate prediction of HLA-A and HLA-B alleles (for most subjects) was reportedly achieved from TCR beta sequences.

This clone has only a few counts. Its target is unknown. PCR primers comprised 60 Vbeta and 13 Jbeta primers. TCRdb's table, derived via immunoSEQ multiplex PCR, lists solely in-frame clones and lacks some. This table has some 190,000 clones, around 76% appearing once. The specimen sequenced was PBMCs. This clonotype was obtained from a woman aged 25 to 39 in good health and CMV-seropositive.

The CDR3 loop is CASSRPGQGSTDTQYF. The CDR3 DNA is TGTGCCAGCAGCAGACCGGGACAGGGGTCCACAGATACGCAGTATTTT. This rearrangement joins TRBV21-1 to TRBJ2-3; TRBD1 reflects the table's D call only, with no check against the DNA. TRBV21-1 is given as a pseudogene. The CDR3 totals 16 residues.